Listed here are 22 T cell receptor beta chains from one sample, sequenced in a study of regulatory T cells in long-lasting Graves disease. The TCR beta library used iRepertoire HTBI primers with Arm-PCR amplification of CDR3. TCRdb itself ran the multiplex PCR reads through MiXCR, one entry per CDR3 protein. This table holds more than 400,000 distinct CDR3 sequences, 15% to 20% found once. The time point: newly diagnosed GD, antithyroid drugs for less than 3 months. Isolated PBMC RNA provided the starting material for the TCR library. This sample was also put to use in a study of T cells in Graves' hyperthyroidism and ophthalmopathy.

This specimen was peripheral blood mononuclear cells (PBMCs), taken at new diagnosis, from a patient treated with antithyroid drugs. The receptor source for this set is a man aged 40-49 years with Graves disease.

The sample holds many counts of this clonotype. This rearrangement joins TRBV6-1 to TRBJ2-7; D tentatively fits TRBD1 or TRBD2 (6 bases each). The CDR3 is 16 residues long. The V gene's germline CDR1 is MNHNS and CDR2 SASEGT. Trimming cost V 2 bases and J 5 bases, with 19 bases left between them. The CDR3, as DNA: TGTGCCAGCAGTGAATCGATCGGCAGGGGCGGGGACGAGCAGTACTTC. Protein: CASSESIGRGGDEQYF.

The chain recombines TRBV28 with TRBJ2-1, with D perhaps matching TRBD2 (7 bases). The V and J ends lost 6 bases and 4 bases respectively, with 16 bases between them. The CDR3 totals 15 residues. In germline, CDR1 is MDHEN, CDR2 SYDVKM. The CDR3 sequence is CASRLQGGAYNEQFF. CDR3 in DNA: TGTGCCAGCAGGCTACAGGGAGGGGCTTACAATGAGCAGTTCTTC.

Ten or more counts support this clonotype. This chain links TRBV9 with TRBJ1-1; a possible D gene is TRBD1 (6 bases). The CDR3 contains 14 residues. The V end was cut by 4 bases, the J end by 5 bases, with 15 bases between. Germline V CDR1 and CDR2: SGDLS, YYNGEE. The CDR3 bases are TGTGCCAGCAGCCCACGCCTAGGACAGACTGAAGCTTTCTTT. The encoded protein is CASSPRLGQTEAFF. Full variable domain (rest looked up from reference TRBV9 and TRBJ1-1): DSGVTQTPKHLITATGQRVTLRCSPRSGDLSVYWYQQSLDQGLQFLIQYYNGEERAKGNILERFSAQQFPDLHSELNLSSLELGDSALYFCASSPRLGQTEAFFGQGTRLTVV.

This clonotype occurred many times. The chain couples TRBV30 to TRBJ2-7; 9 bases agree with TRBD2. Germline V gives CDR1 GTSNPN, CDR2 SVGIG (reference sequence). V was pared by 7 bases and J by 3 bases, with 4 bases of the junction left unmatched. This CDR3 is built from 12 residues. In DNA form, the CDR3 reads TGTGCCTATAGGACTAGCGACTACGAGCAGTACTTC. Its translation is CAYRTSDYEQYF.

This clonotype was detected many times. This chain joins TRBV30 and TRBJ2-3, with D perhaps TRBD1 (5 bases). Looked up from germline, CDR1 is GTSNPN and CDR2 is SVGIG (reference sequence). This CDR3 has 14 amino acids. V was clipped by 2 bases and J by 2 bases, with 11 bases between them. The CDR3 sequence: CAWSMGQITDTQYF. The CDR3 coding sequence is TGTGCCTGGAGTATGGGGCAGATCACAGATACGCAGTATTTT.

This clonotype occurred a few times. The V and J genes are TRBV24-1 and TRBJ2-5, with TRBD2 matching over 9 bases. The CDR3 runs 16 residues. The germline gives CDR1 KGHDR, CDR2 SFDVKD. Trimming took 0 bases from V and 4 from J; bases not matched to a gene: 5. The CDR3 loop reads CATSDLQGRGGETQYF. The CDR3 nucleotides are TGTGCCACCAGTGATTTGCAAGGGCGGGGGGGAGAGACCCAGTACTTC.

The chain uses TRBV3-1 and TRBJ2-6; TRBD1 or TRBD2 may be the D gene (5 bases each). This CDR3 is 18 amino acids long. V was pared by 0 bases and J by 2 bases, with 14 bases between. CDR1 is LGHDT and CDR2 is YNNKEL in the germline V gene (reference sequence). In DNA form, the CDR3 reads TGTGCCAGCAGCCAAGATCATGGGGGATTGGCTGGGGCCAACGTCCTGACTTTC. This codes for CASSQDHGGLAGANVLTF.

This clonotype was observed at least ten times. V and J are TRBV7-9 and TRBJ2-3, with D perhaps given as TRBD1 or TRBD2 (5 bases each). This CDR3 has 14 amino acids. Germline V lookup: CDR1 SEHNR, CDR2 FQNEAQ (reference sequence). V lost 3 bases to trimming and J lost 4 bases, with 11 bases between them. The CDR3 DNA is TGTGCCAGCAGCTTGGGGGTTGTCCCAGATACGCAGTATTTT. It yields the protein CASSLGVVPDTQYF.

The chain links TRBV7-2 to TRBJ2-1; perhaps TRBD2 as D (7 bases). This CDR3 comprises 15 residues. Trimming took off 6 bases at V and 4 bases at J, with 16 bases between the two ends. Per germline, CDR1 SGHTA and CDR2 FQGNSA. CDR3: CASRPGGGSYNEQFF. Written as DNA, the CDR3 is TGTGCCAGCAGGCCTGGGGGCGGGAGTTACAATGAGCAGTTCTTC.

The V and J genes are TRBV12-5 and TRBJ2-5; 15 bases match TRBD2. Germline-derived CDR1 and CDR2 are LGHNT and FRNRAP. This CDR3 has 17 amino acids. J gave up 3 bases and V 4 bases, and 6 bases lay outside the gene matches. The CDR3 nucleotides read TGTGCTAGTGGTTCGGGACTAGCGGGAGGTATAGAAGAGACCCAGTACTTC. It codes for CASGSGLAGGIEETQYF.

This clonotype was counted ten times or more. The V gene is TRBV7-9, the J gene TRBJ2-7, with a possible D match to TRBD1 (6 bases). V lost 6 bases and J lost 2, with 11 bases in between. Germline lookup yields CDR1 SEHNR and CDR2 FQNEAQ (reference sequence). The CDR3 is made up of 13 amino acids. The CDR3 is CASRPDSTYEQYF. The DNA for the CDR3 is TGTGCCAGCAGACCGGACAGTACCTACGAGCAGTACTTC.

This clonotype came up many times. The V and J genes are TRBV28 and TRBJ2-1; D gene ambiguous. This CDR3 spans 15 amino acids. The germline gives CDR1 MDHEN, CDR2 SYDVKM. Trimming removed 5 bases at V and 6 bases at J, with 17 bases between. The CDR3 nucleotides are TGTGCCAGCAGTCCCACGGTGGGTCTCATCAATGAGCAGTTCTTC. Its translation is CASSPTVGLINEQFF.

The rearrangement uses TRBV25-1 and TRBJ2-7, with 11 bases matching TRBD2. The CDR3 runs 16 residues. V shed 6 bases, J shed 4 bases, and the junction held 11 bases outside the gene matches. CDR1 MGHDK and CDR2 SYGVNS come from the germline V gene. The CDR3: CASRDATSGSRYEQYF. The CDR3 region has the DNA TGTGCCAGCAGGGATGCCACTAGCGGGAGTAGGTACGAGCAGTACTTC.

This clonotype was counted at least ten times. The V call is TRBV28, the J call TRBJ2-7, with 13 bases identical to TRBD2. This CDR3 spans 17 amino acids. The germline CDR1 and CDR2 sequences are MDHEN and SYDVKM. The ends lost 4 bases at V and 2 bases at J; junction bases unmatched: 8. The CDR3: CASSSFGTSGTTYEQYF. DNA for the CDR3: TGTGCCAGCAGTTCTTTCGGGACTAGCGGGACGACCTACGAGCAGTACTTC.

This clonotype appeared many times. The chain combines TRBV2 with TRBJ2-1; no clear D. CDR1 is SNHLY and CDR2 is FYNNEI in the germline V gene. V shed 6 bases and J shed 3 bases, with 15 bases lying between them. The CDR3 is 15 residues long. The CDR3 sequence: CASSLVGSVYNEQFF. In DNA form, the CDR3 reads TGTGCCAGCAGCTTAGTGGGGTCCGTCTACAATGAGCAGTTCTTC.

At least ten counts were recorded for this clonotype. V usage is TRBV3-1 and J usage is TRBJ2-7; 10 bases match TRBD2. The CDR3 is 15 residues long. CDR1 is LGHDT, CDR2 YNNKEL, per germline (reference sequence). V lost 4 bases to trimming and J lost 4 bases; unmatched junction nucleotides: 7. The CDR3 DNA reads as TGTGCCAGCAGCCGACTCAGCGGGAGGGGGTACGAGCAGTACTTC. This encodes CASSRLSGRGYEQYF.

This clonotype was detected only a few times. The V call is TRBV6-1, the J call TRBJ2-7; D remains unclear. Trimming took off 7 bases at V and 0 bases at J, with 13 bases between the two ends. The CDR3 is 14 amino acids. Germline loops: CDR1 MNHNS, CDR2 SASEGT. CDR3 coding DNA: TGTGCCAGCAAGGGTCTTGGAAGCTCCTACGAGCAGTACTTC. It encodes CASKGLGSSYEQYF.

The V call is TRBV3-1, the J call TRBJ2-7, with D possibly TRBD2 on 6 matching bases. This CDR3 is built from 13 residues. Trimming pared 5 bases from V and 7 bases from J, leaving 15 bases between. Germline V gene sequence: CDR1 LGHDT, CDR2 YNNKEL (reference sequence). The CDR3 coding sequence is TGTGCCAGCAGCTCCTTCCGTGGGGGGGAGCAGTACTTC. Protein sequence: CASSSFRGGEQYF.

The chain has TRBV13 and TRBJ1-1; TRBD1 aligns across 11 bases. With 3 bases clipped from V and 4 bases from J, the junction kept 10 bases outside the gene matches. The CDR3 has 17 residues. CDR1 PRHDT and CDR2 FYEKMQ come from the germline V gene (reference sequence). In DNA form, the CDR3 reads TGTGCCAGCAGCTTGGGACAGGGGGGGGGTGGCGGCACTGAAGCTTTCTTT. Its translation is CASSLGQGGGGGTEAFF.

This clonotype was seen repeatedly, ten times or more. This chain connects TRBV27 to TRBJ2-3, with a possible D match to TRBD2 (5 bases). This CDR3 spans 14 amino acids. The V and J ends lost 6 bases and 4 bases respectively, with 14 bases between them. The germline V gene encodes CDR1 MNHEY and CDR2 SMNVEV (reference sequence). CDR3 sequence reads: CASRGLAYADTQYF. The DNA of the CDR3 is TGTGCCAGCAGAGGGCTAGCATACGCAGATACGCAGTATTTT.

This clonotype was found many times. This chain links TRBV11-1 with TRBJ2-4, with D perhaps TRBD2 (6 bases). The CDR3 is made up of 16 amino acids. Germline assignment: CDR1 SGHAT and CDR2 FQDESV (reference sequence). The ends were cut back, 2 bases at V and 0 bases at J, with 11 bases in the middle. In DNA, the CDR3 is TGTGCCAGCAGCTTACTCTGGGGAGGAGCCAAAAACATTCAGTACTTC. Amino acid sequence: CASSLLWGGAKNIQYF.

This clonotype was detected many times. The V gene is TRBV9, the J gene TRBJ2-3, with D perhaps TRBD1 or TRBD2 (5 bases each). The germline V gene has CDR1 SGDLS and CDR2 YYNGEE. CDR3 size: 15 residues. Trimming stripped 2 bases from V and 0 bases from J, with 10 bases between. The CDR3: CASSVREGSTDTQYF. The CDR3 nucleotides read TGTGCCAGCAGCGTCCGAGAGGGGAGCACAGATACGCAGTATTTT.